This T cell receptor beta chain was recorded in a study of OX40 agonist ivuxolimab in advanced cancers. Background on the study: Three patients, one with hepatocellular carcinoma and two with cutaneous melanoma, achieved partial responses.

Germline V gene lookup returns CDR1 SNHLY and CDR2 FYNNEI. Between the trimmed V and J ends, which lost 5 bases and 3 bases, there was a span of 6 bases. The CDR3 spans 12 residues. The timepoints at which blood was sampled were baseline, cycle 4 day 1, and cycle 7 day 1. As regards this clone: The antigen is not known.

TCRdb keeps only in-frame clones here, not all; method: immunoSEQ multiplex PCR. The sample has 40,000 to 60,000 clones, approximately 85% seen once. Study results and caveats: Partial responders dosed at 0.1-3.0 mg/kg displayed clonal expansion ranking among the lowest. At 0.1 to 3.0 mg/kg, CD4+ and CD8+ blood T cells expanded clonally by week 6.

V is TRBV2 and J is TRBJ2-3; no clear D gene. The TCR sequence derives from an adult with an advanced solid tumor such as melanoma, head and neck, liver or kidney cancer. Material: CD4+ or CD8+ T cells sorted from blood, obtained in a trial of the OX40 agonist ivuxolimab. As DNA, the CDR3 is TGTGCCAGCAGTCAGAGGACAGATACGCAGTATTTT. It is translated as CASSQRTDTQYF.